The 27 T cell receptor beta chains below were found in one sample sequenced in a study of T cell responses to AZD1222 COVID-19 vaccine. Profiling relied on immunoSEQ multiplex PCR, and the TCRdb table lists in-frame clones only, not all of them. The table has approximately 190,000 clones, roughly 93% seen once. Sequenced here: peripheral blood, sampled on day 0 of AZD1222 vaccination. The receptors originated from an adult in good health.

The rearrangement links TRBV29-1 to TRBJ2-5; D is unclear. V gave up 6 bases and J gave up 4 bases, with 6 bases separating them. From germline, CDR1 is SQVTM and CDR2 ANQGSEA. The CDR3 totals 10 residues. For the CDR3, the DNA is TGCAGCGTGGCCTCAGAGACCCAGTACTTC. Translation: CSVASETQYF.

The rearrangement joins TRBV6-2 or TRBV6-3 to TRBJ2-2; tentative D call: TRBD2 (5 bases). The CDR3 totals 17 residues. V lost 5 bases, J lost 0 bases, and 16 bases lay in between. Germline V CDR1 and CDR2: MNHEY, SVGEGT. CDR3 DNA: TGTGCCAGCAGTCTCAATTTGAGGGCTCCGAACACCGGGGAGCTGTTTTTT. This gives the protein CASSLNLRAPNTGELFF.

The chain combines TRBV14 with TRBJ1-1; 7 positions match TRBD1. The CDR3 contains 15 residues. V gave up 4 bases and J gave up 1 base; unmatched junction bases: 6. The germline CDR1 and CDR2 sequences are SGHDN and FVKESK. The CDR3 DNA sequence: TGTGCCAGCAGCCCCAGGGGGGGCCAGAACACTGAAGCTTTCTTT. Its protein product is CASSPRGGQNTEAFF.

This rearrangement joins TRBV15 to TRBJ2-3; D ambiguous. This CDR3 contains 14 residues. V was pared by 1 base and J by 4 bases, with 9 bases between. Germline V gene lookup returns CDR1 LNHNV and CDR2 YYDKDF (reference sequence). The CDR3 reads CATSRGVGSDTQYF. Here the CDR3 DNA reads TGTGCCACCAGCAGAGGGGTAGGGTCAGATACGCAGTATTTT.

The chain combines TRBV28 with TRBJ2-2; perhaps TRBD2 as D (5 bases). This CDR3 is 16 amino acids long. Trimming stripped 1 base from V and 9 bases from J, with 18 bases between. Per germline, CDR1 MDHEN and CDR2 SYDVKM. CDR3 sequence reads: CASSLSTDFRGRELFF. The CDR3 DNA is TGTGCCAGCAGTTTATCGACGGACTTCCGAGGCAGGGAGCTGTTTTTT.

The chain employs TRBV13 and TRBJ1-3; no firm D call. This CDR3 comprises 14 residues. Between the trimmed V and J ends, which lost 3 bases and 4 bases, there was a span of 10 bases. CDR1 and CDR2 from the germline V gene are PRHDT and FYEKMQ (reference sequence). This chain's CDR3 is CASSFLVAGNTIYF. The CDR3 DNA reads TGTGCCAGCAGCTTTTTGGTAGCAGGAAACACCATATATTTT.

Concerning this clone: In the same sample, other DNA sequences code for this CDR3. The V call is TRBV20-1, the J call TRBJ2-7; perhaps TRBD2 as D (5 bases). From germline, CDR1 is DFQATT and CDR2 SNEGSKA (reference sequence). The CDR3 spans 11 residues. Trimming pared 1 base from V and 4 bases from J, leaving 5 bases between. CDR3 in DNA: TGCAGTGCTAGAGCGGGGTACGAGCAGTACTTC. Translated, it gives CSARAGYEQYF.

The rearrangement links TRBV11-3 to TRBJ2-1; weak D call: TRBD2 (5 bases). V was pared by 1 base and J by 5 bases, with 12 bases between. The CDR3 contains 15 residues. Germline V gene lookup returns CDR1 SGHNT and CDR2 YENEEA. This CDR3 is CASSLGSGGNNEQFF. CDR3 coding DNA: TGTGCCAGCAGCTTAGGCAGCGGAGGAAACAATGAGCAGTTCTTC.

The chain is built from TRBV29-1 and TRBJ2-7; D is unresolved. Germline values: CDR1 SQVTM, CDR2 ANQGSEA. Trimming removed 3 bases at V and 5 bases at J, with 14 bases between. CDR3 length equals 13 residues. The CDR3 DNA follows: TGCAGCGTTGAGAGTGGGGTCGTGGACGAGCAGTACTTC. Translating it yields CSVESGVVDEQYF.

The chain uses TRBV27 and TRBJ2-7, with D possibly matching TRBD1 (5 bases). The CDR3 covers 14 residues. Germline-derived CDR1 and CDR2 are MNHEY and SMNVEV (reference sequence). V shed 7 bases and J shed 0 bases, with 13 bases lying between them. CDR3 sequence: CASNPGRDSYEQYF. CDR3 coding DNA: TGTGCCAGCAACCCGGGCAGGGACTCCTACGAGCAGTACTTC.

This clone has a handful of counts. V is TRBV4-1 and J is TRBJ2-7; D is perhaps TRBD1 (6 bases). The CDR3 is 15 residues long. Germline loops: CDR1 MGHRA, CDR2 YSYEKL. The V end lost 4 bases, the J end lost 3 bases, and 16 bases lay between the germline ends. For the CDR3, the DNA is TGCGCCAGCAGCCGGCACGACAGGCCGGACTACGAGCAGTACTTC. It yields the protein CASSRHDRPDYEQYF.

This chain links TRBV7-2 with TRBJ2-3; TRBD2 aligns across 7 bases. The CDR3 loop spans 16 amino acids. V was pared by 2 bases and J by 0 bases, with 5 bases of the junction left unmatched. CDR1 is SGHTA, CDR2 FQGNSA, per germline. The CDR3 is CASSLLGGDSTDTQYF. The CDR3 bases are TGTGCCAGCAGCTTATTGGGGGGGGATAGCACAGATACGCAGTATTTT.

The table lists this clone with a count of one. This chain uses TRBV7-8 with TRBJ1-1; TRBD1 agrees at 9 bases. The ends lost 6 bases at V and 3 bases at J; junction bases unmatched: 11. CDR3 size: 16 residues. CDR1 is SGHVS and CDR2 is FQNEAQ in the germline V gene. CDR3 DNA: TGTGCCAGCAGGTTTACAGGGGGCGCCTGGGACACTGAAGCTTTCTTT. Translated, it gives CASRFTGGAWDTEAFF.

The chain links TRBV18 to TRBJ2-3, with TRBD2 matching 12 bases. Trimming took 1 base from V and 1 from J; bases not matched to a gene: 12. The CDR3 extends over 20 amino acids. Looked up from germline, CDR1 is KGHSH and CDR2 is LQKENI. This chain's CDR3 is CASSPLALAGGIGGTDTQYF. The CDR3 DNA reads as TGTGCCAGCTCACCACTAGCACTAGCGGGAGGAATTGGGGGCACAGATACGCAGTATTTT.

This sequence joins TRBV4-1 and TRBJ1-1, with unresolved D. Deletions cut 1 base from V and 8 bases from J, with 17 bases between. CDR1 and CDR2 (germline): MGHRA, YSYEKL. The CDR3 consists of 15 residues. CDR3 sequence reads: CASSQGEAGLREAFF. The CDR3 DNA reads TGCGCCAGCAGCCAAGGCGAGGCAGGCCTCCGGGAAGCTTTCTTT.

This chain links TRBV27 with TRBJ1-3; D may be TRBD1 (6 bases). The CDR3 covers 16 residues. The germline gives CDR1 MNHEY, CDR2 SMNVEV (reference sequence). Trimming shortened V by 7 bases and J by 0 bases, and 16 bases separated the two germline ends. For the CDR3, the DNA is TGTGCCAGCACCCGGGGGACACCGGTCTCTGGAAACACCATATATTTT. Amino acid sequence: CASTRGTPVSGNTIYF.

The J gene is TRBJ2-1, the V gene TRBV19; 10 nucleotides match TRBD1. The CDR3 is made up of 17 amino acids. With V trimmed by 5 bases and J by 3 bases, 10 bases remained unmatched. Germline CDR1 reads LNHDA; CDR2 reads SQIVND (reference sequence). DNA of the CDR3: TGTGCCAGTAGTCGGGGGCCGGGACAGGGGTTCTACAATGAGCAGTTCTTC. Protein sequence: CASSRGPGQGFYNEQFF.

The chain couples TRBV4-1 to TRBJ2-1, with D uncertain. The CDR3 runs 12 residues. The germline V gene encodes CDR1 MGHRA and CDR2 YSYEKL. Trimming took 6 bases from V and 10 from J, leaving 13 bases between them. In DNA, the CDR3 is TGCGCCAGCAGTATTACCGCCGGGGAGCAGTTCTTC. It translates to CASSITAGEQFF.

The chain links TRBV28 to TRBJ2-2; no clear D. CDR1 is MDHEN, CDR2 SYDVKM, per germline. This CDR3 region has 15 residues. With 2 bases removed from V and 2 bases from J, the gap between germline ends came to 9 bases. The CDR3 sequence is CASSLGWKNTGELFF. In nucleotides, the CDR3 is TGTGCCAGCAGTTTAGGCTGGAAAAACACCGGGGAGCTGTTTTTT.

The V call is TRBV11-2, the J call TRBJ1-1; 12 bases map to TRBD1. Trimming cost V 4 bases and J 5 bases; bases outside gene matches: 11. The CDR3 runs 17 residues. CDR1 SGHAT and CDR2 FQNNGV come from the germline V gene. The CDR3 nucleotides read TGTGCCAGCAGCTCGTTTCCGGGACAGGGGGCGGGTACTGAAGCTTTCTTT. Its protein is CASSSFPGQGAGTEAFF.

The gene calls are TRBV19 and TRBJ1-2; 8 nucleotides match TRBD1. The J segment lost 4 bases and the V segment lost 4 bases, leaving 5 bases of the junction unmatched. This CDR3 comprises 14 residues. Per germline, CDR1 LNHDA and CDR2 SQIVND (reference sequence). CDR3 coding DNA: TGTGCCAGTAGTACCCTGGACAGGGTCTATGGCTACACCTTC. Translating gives CASSTLDRVYGYTF.

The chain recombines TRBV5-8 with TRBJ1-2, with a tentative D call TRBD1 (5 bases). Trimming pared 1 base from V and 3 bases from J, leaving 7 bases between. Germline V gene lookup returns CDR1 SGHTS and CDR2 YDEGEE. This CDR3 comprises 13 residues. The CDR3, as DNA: TGTGCCAGCAGCTTGCAGGGCGACTATGGCTACACCTTC. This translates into CASSLQGDYGYTF.

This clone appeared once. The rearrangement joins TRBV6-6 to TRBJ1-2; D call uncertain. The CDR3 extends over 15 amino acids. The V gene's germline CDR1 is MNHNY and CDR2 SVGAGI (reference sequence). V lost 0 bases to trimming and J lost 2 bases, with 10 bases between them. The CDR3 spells CASSYSHRQNYGYTF. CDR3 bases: TGTGCCAGCAGTTACTCGCACCGGCAGAACTATGGCTACACCTTC.

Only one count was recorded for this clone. CDR3 loop: CASSLGTTYEQYF. CDR3 DNA: TGCGCCAGCAGCCTCGGGACTACCTACGAGCAGTACTTC. The chain combines TRBV5-1 with TRBJ2-7; 7 bases match TRBD2. The CDR3 consists of 13 residues. CDR1 and CDR2 (germline): SGHRS, YFSETQ. V lost 4 bases to trimming and J lost 2 bases; unmatched junction nucleotides: 3.

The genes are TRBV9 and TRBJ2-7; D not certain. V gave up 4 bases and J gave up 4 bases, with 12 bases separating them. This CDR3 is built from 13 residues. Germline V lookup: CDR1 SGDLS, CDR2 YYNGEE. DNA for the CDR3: TGTGCCAGCAGCCCTGGGGTTGGTTACGAGCAGTACTTC. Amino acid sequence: CASSPGVGYEQYF.

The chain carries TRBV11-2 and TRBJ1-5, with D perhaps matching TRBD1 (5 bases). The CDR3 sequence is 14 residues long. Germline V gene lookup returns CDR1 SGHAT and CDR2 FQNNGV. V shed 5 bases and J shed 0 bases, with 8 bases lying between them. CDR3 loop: CASSQGRSNQPQHF. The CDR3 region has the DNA TGTGCCAGCAGCCAGGGCCGTAGCAATCAGCCCCAGCATTTT. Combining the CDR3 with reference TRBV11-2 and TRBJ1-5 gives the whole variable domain EAGVAQSPRYKIIEKRQSVAFWCNPISGHATLYWYQQILGQGPKLLIQFQNNGVVDDSQLPKDRFSAERLKGVDSTLKIQPAKLEDSAVYLCASSQGRSNQPQHFGDGTRLSIL.

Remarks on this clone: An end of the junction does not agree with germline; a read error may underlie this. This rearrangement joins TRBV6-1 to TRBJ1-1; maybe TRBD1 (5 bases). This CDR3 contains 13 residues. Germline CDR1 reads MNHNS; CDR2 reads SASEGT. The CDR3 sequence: CASCERGDTEAFF. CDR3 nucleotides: TGTGCCAGCTGTGAGCGGGGGGACACTGAAGCTTTCTTT.